Listed below are T cell receptor beta chains from one sample, sequenced in a study of T cell repertoires in cytomegalovirus infection. TCRdb analysed the reads with MiXCR anew, one entry per CDR3 protein. The table lists about 460,000 distinct CDR3 sequences, about 11% of them singletons, with about a tenth in the top ten. Source material: PBMCs. The origin of the receptors is a human donor in good health (CMV status not recorded). Some clones in this sample may be carry-over from other donors' samples. Both conserved end residues are part of each CDR3.

j_call v_call cdr3_aa
TRBJ1-2 TRBV11-2 CASSLGASVYGYTF
TRBJ2-1 TRBV19 CASSLGPRNEQFF
TRBJ2-7 TRBV7-9 CASSFVGQGYEQYF
TRBJ2-5 TRBV2 CASSPERQETQYF
TRBJ2-7 TRBV27 CASSFLLPTGVGEQYF
TRBJ2-5 TRBV11-2 CASSKPAYQETQYF
TRBJ1-2 TRBV7-3 CASSLTGGVEGYTF
TRBJ2-5 TRBV20-1 CSARDSDQETQYF
TRBJ2-1 TRBV15 CATSRRGIGDEQFF
TRBJ2-3 TRBV27 CASSYRDTFTDTQYF
TRBJ1-3 TRBV18 CASSPGQAGNTIYF
TRBJ1-2 TRBV30 CAWAPGPMDGYTF
TRBJ1-1 TRBV7-6 CASSLTGVAEAFF
TRBJ2-1 TRBV14 CASSQVGGPKDEQFF
TRBJ2-3 TRBV7-2 CASSLVGSGDTDTQYF
TRBJ2-1 TRBV7-2 CASSLASASYNEQFF
TRBJ1-1 TRBV15 CATSRSLWEGNTEAFF
TRBJ1-1 TRBV7-9 CASSPRRTGAGTEAFF
TRBJ2-1 TRBV6-6 CASRGLAGVKTYNEQFF
TRBJ1-5 TRBV6-1 CASSGAGANQPQHF
TRBJ2-1 TRBV20-1 CSATEAGGGYNEQFF
TRBJ1-2 TRBV4-1 CASSQDLGGASHYGYTF
TRBJ2-3 TRBV2 CASSSFRTVRDTQYF
TRBJ1-6 TRBV7-2 CASSLGQGESPLHF
TRBJ2-3 TRBV11-2 CASSLGASVDTQYF
TRBJ2-3 TRBV7-2 CASITGGPVGTDTQYF
TRBJ1-1 TRBV6-5 CASRWTGGSDTEAFF
TRBJ1-3 TRBV9 CASSRTGISGNTIYF
TRBJ2-7 TRBV6-2/TRBV6-3 CASGPRVAGYEQYF
TRBJ2-5 TRBV11-3 CASSLDLEETQYF
TRBJ2-1 TRBV29-1 CSAASSYNEQFF
TRBJ2-7 TRBV7-2 CASSRDRGTYEQYF
TRBJ1-2 TRBV7-9 CASSLGGSRGAGGYTF
TRBJ1-5 TRBV19 CASRDGQGPYSNQPQHF
TRBJ2-7 TRBV5-1 CASSQGGTGYEQYF
TRBJ1-5 TRBV4-1 CASSQDRSYNQPQHF
TRBJ2-7 TRBV5-6 CASSPGTGHYEQYF
TRBJ1-4 TRBV18 CASSSGAGGAVNEKLFF
TRBJ1-5 TRBV2 CASSVEQGAHQPQHF
TRBJ2-3 TRBV20-1 CSAMEDTDTQYF
TRBJ2-1 TRBV5-1 CASSLGTGGSLSSYNEQFF
TRBJ2-7 TRBV29-1 CSVEPTPGEQYF
TRBJ1-5 TRBV12-3/TRBV12-4 CASSFMGPDQPQHF
TRBJ1-1 TRBV6-1 CASRVGQHNTEAFF
TRBJ1-3 TRBV12-3/TRBV12-4 CASSILLTGAISGNTIYF
TRBJ1-6 TRBV10-3 CAISESGEGSYNSPLHF
TRBJ2-3 TRBV6-6 CASKPGLASDTQYF
TRBJ1-6 TRBV5-1 CASSLSGGLGNSPLHF
TRBJ2-7 TRBV29-1 CSVRSGATGQGAYEQYF
TRBJ2-7 TRBV12-3/TRBV12-4 CASRPGTREYEQYF
TRBJ2-7 TRBV15 CATSITREGREQYF
TRBJ1-1 TRBV7-2 CASSLVSTGGTEAFF
TRBJ2-7 TRBV6-1 CASSPSDRSSYEQYF
TRBJ2-3 TRBV7-9 CASRAGRASTDTQYF